A single sample gave rise to the 14 T cell receptor beta chains below, sequenced in a study of blood T cell repertoires in COVID-19. Profiling relied on immunoSEQ multiplex PCR, and the TCRdb table lists in-frame clones only, not all of them. The sample consists of roughly 300,000 clones, approximately 85% of them appearing once. The sequencing sample was made of peripheral blood. These receptors all stem from a human donor in a cohort sampled during active COVID-19.

The chain links TRBV19 to TRBJ1-1; TRBD1 might be the D (5 bases). Germline-derived CDR1 and CDR2 are LNHDA and SQIVND (reference sequence). V was shortened by 3 bases and J by 13 bases, with 21 bases between the two germline ends. This CDR3 is 14 amino acids long. The CDR3 protein is CASSIGGGTAKDFF. The CDR3 DNA reads as TGTGCCAGTAGTATTGGTGGAGGGACTGCTAAAGATTTCTTT. The full variable domain, its missing parts supplied by reference TRBV19 and TRBJ1-1, is DGGITQSPKYLFRKEGQNVTLSCEQNLNHDAMYWYRQDPGQGLRLIYYSQIVNDFQKGDIAEGYSVSREKKESFPLTVTSAQKNPTAFYLCASSIGGGTAKDFFGQGTRLTVV.

This chain uses TRBV15 with TRBJ1-2; 7 nucleotides line up with TRBD1. The CDR3 contains 15 residues. The V and J ends lost 5 bases and 5 bases, in that order; junction bases with no gene match: 11. Germline assignment: CDR1 LNHNV and CDR2 YYDKDF (reference sequence). Here the CDR3 reads CATSDRDRGGYGYTF. CDR3 DNA sequence: TGTGCCACCAGCGACCGGGACAGAGGCGGTTATGGCTACACCTTC.

This clone was seen a single time. V and J are TRBV27 and TRBJ1-5; D gene unclear. The V end was cut by 3 bases, the J end by 4 bases, with 10 bases between. The CDR3 runs to 14 residues. Per germline, CDR1 MNHEY and CDR2 SMNVEV (reference sequence). The CDR3 nucleotides read TGTGCCAGCAGTTTGGGCAGGTTAAATCAGCCCCAGCATTTT. This encodes CASSLGRLNQPQHF.

The rearrangement joins TRBV3-1 (or the pseudogene TRBV3-2) to TRBJ2-3; D unclear. In germline, CDR1 is LGHDT, CDR2 YNNKEL (reference sequence). This CDR3 contains 15 residues. The ends were cut back, 1 base at V and 0 bases at J, with 8 bases in the middle. The DNA of the CDR3 is TGTGCCAGCAGCCAAGTTGGCCTTAGCACAGATACGCAGTATTTT. Translated, it gives CASSQVGLSTDTQYF.

The chain carries TRBV6-5 and TRBJ2-7; no reliable D call. Trimming removed 7 bases at V and 0 bases at J, with 10 bases between. The V gene's germline CDR1 is MNHEY and CDR2 SVGAGI. The CDR3 totals 13 residues. CDR3 sequence reads: CASTKGGSYEQYF. CDR3 nucleotides: TGTGCCAGCACCAAAGGCGGCTCCTACGAGCAGTACTTC.

This clone was recorded only once. The chain combines TRBV7-2 with TRBJ1-2; possibly TRBD1 for D (5 bases). The CDR3 is 12 amino acids. Per germline, CDR1 SGHTA and CDR2 FQGNSA. Trimming took off 5 bases at V and 4 bases at J, with 8 bases between the two ends. CDR3 coding DNA: TGTGCCAGCAGCCCTACAGGCTATGGCTACACCTTC. As protein: CASSPTGYGYTF.

The rearrangement links TRBV5-1 to TRBJ2-3; TRBD2 might be the D (6 bases). The V and J ends lost 4 bases and 1 base respectively, with 19 bases between them. CDR1 is SGHRS, CDR2 YFSETQ, per germline. CDR3 length: 17 residues. CDR3 bases: TGCGCCAGCAGCCCGTCTCGGTGGGAGGTTGGCACAGATACGCAGTATTTT. Its protein is CASSPSRWEVGTDTQYF.

To note about this clone: The identical CDR3 is also encoded by other nucleotide sequences in the sample. The CDR3 loop is CASSPPPKLAGFTDTQYF. The DNA for the CDR3 is TGTGCCAGCAGTCCTCCACCCAAACTAGCGGGATTCACAGATACGCAGTATTTT. The V and J genes are TRBV13 and TRBJ2-3; TRBD2 agrees at 10 bases. CDR1 and CDR2 from the germline V gene are PRHDT and FYEKMQ (reference sequence). This CDR3 has 18 amino acids. Losses at the gene ends were 6 bases for V and 2 bases for J; bases not matched to a gene: 14.

The gene calls are TRBV20-1 and TRBJ2-5, with 7 nucleotides matching TRBD2. The length of the CDR3 is 11 residues. Trimming at V came to 3 bases and at J to 10 bases, leaving 5 bases not matched to a gene. The germline V gene encodes CDR1 DFQATT and CDR2 SNEGSKA (reference sequence). CDR3: CSASPRGVQYF. CDR3 DNA sequence: TGCAGTGCTAGCCCCCGGGGGGTCCAGTACTTC.

The chain combines TRBV27 with TRBJ2-3; 8 bases map to TRBD1. The CDR3 covers 16 residues. CDR1 MNHEY and CDR2 SMNVEV come from the germline V gene (reference sequence). V was clipped by 4 bases and J by 4 bases; unmatched bases: 10. CDR3 amino acids: CASSSPRTGSPDTQYF. CDR3 DNA: TGTGCCAGCAGTTCCCCCCGGACAGGGTCTCCAGATACGCAGTATTTT.

The chain combines TRBV5-1 with TRBJ2-2, with D uncertain. The CDR3 runs to 15 residues. Germline lookup yields CDR1 SGHRS and CDR2 YFSETQ. The ends were cut back, 0 bases at V and 2 bases at J, with 8 bases in the middle. The CDR3 sequence: CASSLGSSNTGELFF. In nucleotides, the CDR3 is TGCGCCAGCAGCTTGGGTAGCAGCAACACCGGGGAGCTGTTTTTT. The whole variable domain, remainder taken from reference TRBV5-1 and TRBJ2-2, is KAGVTQTPRYLIKTRGQQVTLSCSPISGHRSVSWYQQTPGQGLQFLFEYFSETQRNKGNFPGRFSGRQFSNSRSEMNVSTLELGDSALYLCASSLGSSNTGELFFGEGSRLTVL.

V and J are TRBV6-1 and TRBJ2-7; D call uncertain. The germline V gene has CDR1 MNHNS and CDR2 SASEGT. The V end lost 2 bases, the J end lost 0 bases, and 8 bases lay between the germline ends. CDR3 length: 14 amino acids. The CDR3 spells CASSETVRSYEQYF. Written as DNA, the CDR3 is TGTGCCAGCAGTGAAACAGTACGCTCCTACGAGCAGTACTTC.

The chain has TRBV10-3 and TRBJ2-3, with TRBD2 identical over 14 bases. The J segment lost 1 base and the V segment lost 3 bases, leaving 3 bases of the junction unmatched. The V gene's germline CDR1 is ENHRY and CDR2 SYGVKD. This CDR3 spans 17 amino acids. CDR3 protein: CAISEGLAGGGTDTQYF. The CDR3 coding sequence is TGTGCCATCAGTGAAGGACTAGCGGGAGGTGGCACAGATACGCAGTATTTT.

The chain recombines TRBV25-1 with TRBJ1-1; TRBD1 aligns across 9 bases. After removal of 8 bases from V and 4 bases from J, the junction contained 11 bases not matched to a gene. This CDR3 comprises 15 residues. Germline CDR1 reads MGHDK; CDR2 reads SYGVNS. CDR3 sequence reads: CASAGTGGLSTEAFF. CDR3 coding DNA: TGTGCCAGCGCGGGAACAGGGGGCTTGAGCACTGAAGCTTTCTTT.